Below, 17 T cell receptor beta chains from the same sample are listed, as sequenced in a study of T cell responses to AZD1222 COVID-19 vaccine. The data were produced by immunoSEQ multiplex PCR, yet TCRdb's version contains in-frame clones alone and is incomplete. The sample includes 100,000 to 150,000 clones, around 92% of them seen just once. The sample was peripheral blood, taken 28 days after the second AZD1222 dose. These TCRs come from an adult who received the AZD1222 COVID-19 vaccine.

The chain couples TRBV25-1 to TRBJ1-1, with D maybe TRBD1 (5 bases). Germline V gene lookup returns CDR1 MGHDK and CDR2 SYGVNS. The CDR3 is 15 residues long. The V gene lost 1 base and the J gene lost 1 base, with 10 bases spanning the gap. CDR3 loop: CASSELGGGNTEAFF. In nucleotides, the CDR3 is TGTGCCAGCAGTGAATTGGGGGGAGGGAACACTGAAGCTTTCTTT.

The chain carries TRBV30 and TRBJ1-5; TRBD1 matches at 8 bases. From germline, CDR1 is GTSNPN and CDR2 SVGIG (reference sequence). V lost 5 bases, J lost 8 bases, and 11 bases stayed unmatched. This CDR3 region has 14 residues. CDR3 nucleotide sequence: TGTGCCTGGGACCTAGGGCAGGGGGCAAAGCCCCAGCATTTT. Amino acids: CAWDLGQGAKPQHF. The variable domain in full, completed from reference TRBV30 and TRBJ1-5, reads SQTIHQWPATLVQPVGSPLSLECTVEGTSNPNLYWYRQAAGRGLQLLFYSVGIGQISSEVPQNLSASRPQDRQFILSSKKLLLSDSGFYLCAWDLGQGAKPQHFGDGTRLSIL.

This clone was counted a single time. This chain connects TRBV9 to TRBJ2-3; D is uncertain. This CDR3 region has 14 residues. The V gene lost 4 bases and the J gene lost 2 bases, with 11 bases spanning the gap. The germline CDR1 and CDR2 sequences are SGDLS and YYNGEE. The DNA of the CDR3 is TGTGCCAGCAGCAAAGAGTTGCACACAGATACGCAGTATTTT. Amino acid sequence: CASSKELHTDTQYF.

J is TRBJ2-1 and V is TRBV9; 12 bases align to TRBD2. The germline CDR1 and CDR2 sequences are SGDLS and YYNGEE. V lost 0 bases, J lost 0 bases, and 1 base stayed unmatched. The CDR3 sequence is 17 residues long. CDR3 coding DNA: TGTGCCAGCAGCGTAGGGACTAGCGGGACCTCCTACAATGAGCAGTTCTTC. The encoded protein is CASSVGTSGTSYNEQFF.

The chain recombines TRBV2 with TRBJ2-5; unclear D gene. V was shortened by 7 bases and J by 13 bases, with 16 bases between the two germline ends. In germline, CDR1 is SNHLY, CDR2 FYNNEI. CDR3 length: 11 amino acids. The CDR3 loop is CASTTGPSPYF. The DNA of the CDR3 is TGTGCCAGCACCACCGGCCCTTCCCCGTACTTC.

V and J are TRBV19 and TRBJ2-7; 7 bases are a match to TRBD1. This CDR3 spans 16 amino acids. The J segment lost 2 bases and the V segment lost 1 base, leaving 8 bases of the junction unmatched. Germline lookup yields CDR1 LNHDA and CDR2 SQIVND (reference sequence). CDR3 nucleotides: TGTGCCAGTAGTATAGGAGGGGGCACCCCGCCCTACGAGCAGTACTTC. Translation: CASSIGGGTPPYEQYF.

This chain uses TRBV13 with TRBJ2-3; unclear D gene. From germline, CDR1 is PRHDT and CDR2 FYEKMQ (reference sequence). The CDR3 has 14 amino acids. Trimming stripped 5 bases from V and 10 bases from J, with 19 bases between. CDR3 loop: CASSPPRSQRAQYF. The CDR3 DNA sequence: TGTGCCAGCAGCCCACCCCGGTCCCAACGCGCGCAGTATTTT. Using reference TRBV13 and TRBJ2-3 for the parts outside the CDR3, the full variable domain is AAGVIQSPRHLIKEKRETATLKCYPIPRHDTVYWYQQGPGQDPQFLISFYEKMQSDKGSIPDRFSAQQFSDYHSELNMSSLELGDSALYFCASSPPRSQRAQYFGPGTRLTVL.

The genes are TRBV20-1 and TRBJ1-2, with D possibly being TRBD1 (6 bases). CDR1 is DFQATT, CDR2 SNEGSKA, per germline (reference sequence). V shed 8 bases and J shed 8 bases, with 12 bases lying between them. This CDR3 has 10 residues. The CDR3 DNA reads as TGCAGTTGGGGGGGGCCAGGCTACACCTTC. Translating it yields CSWGGPGYTF.

This clone showed up just once. This chain connects TRBV3-1 (or the pseudogene TRBV3-2) to TRBJ1-2; D might be TRBD1 (6 bases). V was cut by 0 bases and J by 4 bases, with 15 bases left in between. This CDR3 has 16 amino acids. The germline V gene has CDR1 LGHDT and CDR2 YNNKEL (reference sequence). The CDR3 here is CASSQDQWGAGYGYTF. Written as DNA, the CDR3 is TGTGCCAGCAGCCAAGATCAATGGGGGGCAGGCTATGGCTACACCTTC.

The rearrangement joins TRBV23-1 to TRBJ2-5; D is undetermined. TRBV23-1 falls under the ORF class, with uncertain function. The CDR3 is made up of 12 amino acids. Trimming left V 7 bases short and J 7 bases short, with 13 bases between. CDR3 sequence: CASKRASGTQYF. CDR3 sequence (DNA): TGCGCCAGCAAACGGGCTTCCGGGACCCAGTACTTC.

The chain recombines TRBV3-1 (or the pseudogene TRBV3-2) with TRBJ1-6; 7 bases line up with TRBD1. The length of the CDR3 is 13 residues. The V gene end was trimmed by 8 bases and the J gene end by 8 bases; junction bases not matched to a gene: 6. Germline V gene data show CDR1 as LGHDT and CDR2 as YNNKEL (reference sequence). Here the CDR3 DNA reads TGTGCCAGCCTAGACAGGGTTGATTCACCCCTCCACTTT. Protein sequence: CASLDRVDSPLHF.

The chain is built from TRBV19 and TRBJ2-1, with D possibly TRBD1 on 5 matching bases. The V end lost 0 bases, the J end lost 8 bases, and 17 bases lay between the germline ends. The CDR3 sequence is 16 residues long. From germline, CDR1 is LNHDA and CDR2 SQIVND (reference sequence). DNA of the CDR3: TGTGCCAGTAGTATAGATCTAGGGGCAGGGTGGGATGAGCAGTTCTTC. Its translation: CASSIDLGAGWDEQFF.

This rearrangement joins TRBV13 to TRBJ1-4; 7 nucleotides align to TRBD1. The CDR3 has 17 residues. Germline CDR1 reads PRHDT; CDR2 reads FYEKMQ (reference sequence). The ends lost 2 bases at V and 3 bases at J; junction bases unmatched: 9. In nucleotides, the CDR3 is TGTGCCAGCAGCTTATCTACGGACAGGTCCTCTAATGAAAAACTGTTTTTT. Its protein product is CASSLSTDRSSNEKLFF.

The chain employs TRBV7-2 and TRBJ1-1, with D maybe TRBD1 (5 bases). The CDR3 contains 13 residues. The germline V and J ends were trimmed by 4 bases and 7 bases, with 13 bases remaining between them. Germline CDR1 is SGHTA and CDR2 is FQGNSA. The CDR3 DNA reads as TGTGCCAGCAGCTCGAGGGGCGGGGGTGAAGCTTTCTTT. Its protein product is CASSSRGGGEAFF.

The chain combines TRBV6-5 with TRBJ1-4; no clear D. Trimming cost V 6 bases and J 6 bases, with 11 bases left between them. The CDR3 extends over 13 amino acids. The germline V gene has CDR1 MNHEY and CDR2 SVGAGI. The CDR3 DNA sequence: TGTGCCAGCAGCGACACTAGAGATGAAAAACTGTTTTTT. Its protein is CASSDTRDEKLFF.

This sequence joins TRBV6-6 and TRBJ1-5; TRBD1 might be the D (5 bases). Looked up from germline, CDR1 is MNHNY and CDR2 is SVGAGI (reference sequence). V lost 5 bases to trimming and J lost 3 bases, with 23 bases between them. CDR3 length equals 18 residues. This CDR3 reads CASSPVGVRVGPNQPQHF. CDR3 bases: TGTGCCAGCAGTCCTGTAGGGGTCAGAGTAGGCCCCAATCAGCCCCAGCATTTT.

The rearrangement links TRBV5-8 to TRBJ1-1, with D possibly TRBD1 on 5 matching bases. CDR1 is SGHTS and CDR2 is YDEGEE in the germline V gene. The CDR3 runs to 15 residues. Trimming cost V 0 bases and J 2 bases, with 11 bases left between them. The CDR3 protein is CASSLVLQGNTEAFF. In DNA form, the CDR3 reads TGTGCCAGCAGCTTGGTCCTCCAGGGAAACACTGAAGCTTTCTTT.